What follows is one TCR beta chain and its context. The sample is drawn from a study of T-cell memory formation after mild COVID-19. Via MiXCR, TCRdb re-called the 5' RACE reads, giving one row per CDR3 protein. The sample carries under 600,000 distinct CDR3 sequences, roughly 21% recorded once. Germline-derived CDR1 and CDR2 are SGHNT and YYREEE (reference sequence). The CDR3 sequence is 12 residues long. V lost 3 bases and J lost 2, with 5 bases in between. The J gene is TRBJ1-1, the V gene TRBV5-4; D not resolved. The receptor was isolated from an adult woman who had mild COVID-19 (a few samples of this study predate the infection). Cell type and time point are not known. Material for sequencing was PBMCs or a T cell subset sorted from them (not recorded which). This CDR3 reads CASSYPNTEAFF. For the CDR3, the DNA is TGTGCCAGCAGCTATCCTAACACTGAAGCTTTCTTT.